These 10 T cell receptor beta chains share one sample of origin, sequenced in a study of blood T cell repertoires in COVID-19. Profiled with immunoSEQ multiplex PCR; TCRdb holds only in-frame clones, not every one. The sample has 250,000 to 300,000 clones; approximately 88% are singletons. The sequencing sample was made of PBMCs or T cells enriched from blood (not recorded which). All receptors come from a woman in her forties who had recovered from COVID-19.

V gene TRBV24-1 combines with J gene TRBJ1-1, with TRBD1 as a possible D gene (6 bases). V was trimmed by 0 bases and J by 3 bases, leaving 10 bases between them. The CDR3 is 15 amino acids. The germline gives CDR1 KGHDR, CDR2 SFDVKD. The DNA of the CDR3 is TGTGCCACCAGTGATTTGGGCAGGGGCGACACTGAAGCTTTCTTT. Its protein product is CATSDLGRGDTEAFF.

The rearrangement uses TRBV7-8 and TRBJ2-7, with D uncertain. The V gene lost 5 bases and the J gene lost 5 bases, with 13 bases spanning the gap. This CDR3 region has 13 residues. The germline CDR1 and CDR2 sequences are SGHVS and FQNEAQ. The CDR3 is CASSPLLSHEQYF. The CDR3, as DNA: TGTGCCAGCAGCCCGTTACTAAGCCACGAGCAGTACTTC.

The chain combines TRBV29-1 with TRBJ2-1; no firm D call. CDR3 length equals 14 residues. The germline V gene encodes CDR1 SQVTM and CDR2 ANQGSEA. V lost 2 bases to trimming and J lost 1 base, with 9 bases between them. This chain's CDR3 is CSVEFSSSYNEQFF. DNA for the CDR3: TGCAGCGTTGAATTCAGTTCTTCCTACAATGAGCAGTTCTTC.

This chain connects TRBV7-9 to TRBJ1-1, with D possibly matching TRBD1 (6 bases). This CDR3 contains 15 residues. Trimming stripped 1 base from V and 4 bases from J, with 13 bases between. Germline V CDR1 and CDR2: SEHNR, FQNEAQ (reference sequence). CDR3 bases: TGTGCCAGCAGCTTAGGATCAGGGGCTCGCACTGAAGCTTTCTTT. This sequence encodes CASSLGSGARTEAFF.

This chain uses TRBV28 with TRBJ1-6, with TRBD1 matching 7 bases. J was trimmed by 11 bases and V by 5 bases; bases with no gene match: 6. CDR1 is MDHEN and CDR2 is SYDVKM in the germline V gene. This CDR3 is built from 13 residues. The CDR3 protein is CASSIQGQAPLHF. CDR3 DNA: TGTGCCAGCAGTATACAGGGGCAGGCACCCCTCCACTTT.

The J gene is TRBJ2-3, the V gene TRBV9; 9 bases fit TRBD2. Germline CDR1 is SGDLS and CDR2 is YYNGEE. With V trimmed by 5 bases and J by 2 bases, 6 bases remained unmatched. This CDR3 has 15 residues. The CDR3 loop reads CASSPRTSATDTQYF. DNA for the CDR3: TGTGCCAGCAGTCCGAGGACTAGCGCCACAGATACGCAGTATTTT.

The chain uses TRBV7-3 and TRBJ2-2, with 9 positions matching TRBD1. With V trimmed by 6 bases and J by 8 bases, 25 bases remained unmatched. The length of the CDR3 is 20 residues. Germline V CDR1 and CDR2: SGHTA, FQGTGA. For the CDR3, the DNA is TGTGCCAGCAGAAAAACGGCCGGGACAGGGTTAGTCTCGGGACGTGGGGAGCTGTTTTTT. Protein product: CASRKTAGTGLVSGRGELFF.

This clone was detected only a few times. The CDR3 protein is CASNPSPVNTQYF. CDR3 nucleotides: TGTGCCAGCAACCCATCCCCGGTTAATACGCAGTATTTT. The chain recombines TRBV2 with TRBJ2-3; D gene uncertain. The CDR3 covers 13 residues. The V gene's germline CDR1 is SNHLY and CDR2 FYNNEI. The germline V and J ends were trimmed by 7 bases and 7 bases, with 15 bases remaining between them.

The chain is built from TRBV9 and TRBJ2-1, with 7 bases aligning to TRBD2. The CDR3 extends over 20 amino acids. Trimming took 0 bases from V and 2 from J; bases not matched to a gene: 17. Germline CDR1 SGDLS, CDR2 YYNGEE. As DNA, the CDR3 is TGTGCCAGCAGCGTAGTGAGCGGGGAGTTAATACCTGGTCCCTACAATGAGCAGTTCTTC. Residues: CASSVVSGELIPGPYNEQFF.

This CDR3 reads CASTLNALPYEQYF. CDR3 DNA: TGTGCCAGCACCTTAAACGCGCTACCCTACGAGCAGTACTTC. The genes are TRBV28 and TRBJ2-7; D ambiguous. Trimming stripped 7 bases from V and 2 bases from J, with 15 bases between. Germline V gene lookup returns CDR1 MDHEN and CDR2 SYDVKM. The CDR3 covers 14 residues.